This TCR beta chain derives from a study of CD8 T cells in Susac syndrome. Reverse transcription of about 0.45 to 1 ug RNA was performed with random hexamers. The authors amplified TCR beta CDR3 across 54 Vbeta and 13 Jbeta using immunoSEQ multiplex PCR. MiXCR, applied by TCRdb to the immunoSEQ multiplex PCR reads, yields one record per CDR3 protein. The sample records about 210,000 distinct CDR3 sequences, approximately 95% being singletons. TCR beta sequences were obtained from blood CD8+ and CD4+ T cells. In the multiple sclerosis control group, patients were treatment-naive and had stable or active relapsing-remitting disease. This CDR3 spans 16 amino acids. The germline V gene has CDR1 SGHRS and CDR2 YFSETQ. Trimming left V 2 bases short and J 0 bases short, with 15 bases between.

The chain is built from TRBV5-1 and TRBJ2-7, with unresolved D. The sample comprised CD4+ T cells from PBMCs. The source is a human donor with multiple sclerosis. The DNA of the CDR3 is TGCGCCAGCAGCTTCAGTCAAAGGGCCAACTCCTACGAGCAGTACTTC. This gives the protein CASSFSQRANSYEQYF.